The clone carrying this TCR beta chain was seen more than once but under ten times. These data belong to a study of T cells in Graves' hyperthyroidism and ophthalmopathy. Amplified regions were TCR beta CDR3 sequences from RNA transcripts. Initially, a first-round RT-PCR of the TCR CDR3 employed the HTBI primer set. One entry per CDR3 protein, called by TCRdb with MiXCR from the multiplex PCR reads. The sample consists of 450,000 to 550,000 distinct CDR3 sequences, around 22% of them appearing once. The sequencing input was blood. This clonotype was sampled from a woman younger than 45 with Graves' ophthalmopathy.

This chain's CDR3 is CASSIKGRGRRTEAFF. The CDR3 DNA reads TGTGCCAGTAGTATAAAGGGCCGAGGACGGCGCACTGAAGCTTTCTTT. The rearrangement links TRBV19 to TRBJ1-1; no reliable D call. CDR1 and CDR2 (germline): LNHDA, SQIVND (reference sequence). This CDR3 is 16 amino acids long. Between the trimmed V and J ends, which lost 2 bases and 4 bases, there was a span of 17 bases.